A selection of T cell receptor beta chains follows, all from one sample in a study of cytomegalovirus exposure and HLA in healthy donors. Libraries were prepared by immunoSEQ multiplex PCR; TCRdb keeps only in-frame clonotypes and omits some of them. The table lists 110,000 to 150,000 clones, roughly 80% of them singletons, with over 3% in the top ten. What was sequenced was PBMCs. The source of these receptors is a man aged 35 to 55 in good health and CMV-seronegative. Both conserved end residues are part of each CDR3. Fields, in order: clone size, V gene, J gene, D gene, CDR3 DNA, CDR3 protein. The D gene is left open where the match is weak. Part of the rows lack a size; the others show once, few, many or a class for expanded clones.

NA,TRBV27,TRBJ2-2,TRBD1,TGTGCCAGCAGTTTGAGACAGGGAGTTCCCGGGGAGCTGTTTTTT,CASSLRQGVPGELFF
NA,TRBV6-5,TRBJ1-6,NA,TGTGCCAGCAGGGTACAGGGACCGAATTCACCCCTCCACTTT,CASRVQGPNSPLHF
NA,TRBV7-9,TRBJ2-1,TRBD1,TGTGCCAGCAGTCGGGGACAGGGACCCAACTATGAGCAGTTCTTC,CASSRGQGPNYEQFF
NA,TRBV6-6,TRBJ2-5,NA,TGTGCCAGTGCAGGGGCCCAAGAGACCCAGTACTTC,CASAGAQETQYF
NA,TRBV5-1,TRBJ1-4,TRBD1,TGCGCCAGCAGCCTGACCGACAGGGGGTACGGTGAAAAACTGTTTTTT,CASSLTDRGYGEKLFF
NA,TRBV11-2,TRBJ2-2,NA,TGTGCCAGCAGCTCACAGGGAGCTTGGGCCGGGGAGCTGTTTTTT,CASSSQGAWAGELFF
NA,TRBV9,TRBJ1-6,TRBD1,TGTGCCAGCAGCCACGGACAGGATAATTCACCCCTCCACTTT,CASSHGQDNSPLHF
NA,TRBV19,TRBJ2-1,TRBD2,TGTGCCAGTAGTATTGGCCTAGCGGGGGGAGCTGAGCAGTTCTTC,CASSIGLAGGAEQFF
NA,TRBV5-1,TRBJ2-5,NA,TGCGCCAGCAGCTTGGCCGGCGCAGGAGAGACCCAGTACTTC,CASSLAGAGETQYF
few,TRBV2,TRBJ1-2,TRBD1,TGTGCCAGCAGGGAGGGACAGGGGAATGGCTACACCTTC,CASREGQGNGYTF
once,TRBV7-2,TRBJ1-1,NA,TGTGCCAGCAGCTTATCGTCGGGGTCGAACACTGAAGCTTTCTTT,CASSLSSGSNTEAFF
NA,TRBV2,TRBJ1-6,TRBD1,TGTGCCAGCAGTGTCCAGGGGACAGGGCACTCACCCCTCCACTTT,CASSVQGTGHSPLHF
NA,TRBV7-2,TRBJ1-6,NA,TGTGCCAGCGGACAGACATCAATTGCAATAAATTCACCCCTCCACTTT,CASGQTSIAINSPLHF